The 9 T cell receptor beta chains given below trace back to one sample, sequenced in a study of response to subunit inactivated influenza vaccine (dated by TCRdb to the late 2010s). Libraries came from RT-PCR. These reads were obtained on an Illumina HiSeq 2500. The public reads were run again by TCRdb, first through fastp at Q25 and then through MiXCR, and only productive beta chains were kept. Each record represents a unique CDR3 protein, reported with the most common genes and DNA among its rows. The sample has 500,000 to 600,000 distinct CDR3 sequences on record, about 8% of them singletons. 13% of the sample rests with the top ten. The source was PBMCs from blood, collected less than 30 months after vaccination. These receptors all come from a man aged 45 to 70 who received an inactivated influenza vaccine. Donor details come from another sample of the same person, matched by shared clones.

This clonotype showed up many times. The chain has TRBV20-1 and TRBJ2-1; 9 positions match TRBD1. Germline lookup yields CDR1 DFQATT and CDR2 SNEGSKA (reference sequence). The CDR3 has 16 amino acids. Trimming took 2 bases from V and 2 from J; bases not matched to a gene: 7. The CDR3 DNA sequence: TGCAGTGCTAGACTCCCGGGACAGGGTACCTACAATGAGCAGTTCTTC. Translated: CSARLPGQGTYNEQFF.

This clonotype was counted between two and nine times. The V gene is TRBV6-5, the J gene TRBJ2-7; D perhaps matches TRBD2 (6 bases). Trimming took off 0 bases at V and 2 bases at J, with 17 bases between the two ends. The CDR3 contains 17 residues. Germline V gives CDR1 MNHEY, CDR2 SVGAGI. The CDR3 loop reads CASSYSKSGTGAYEQYF. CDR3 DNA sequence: TGTGCCAGCAGTTACTCGAAGTCTGGGACGGGAGCCTACGAGCAGTACTTC.

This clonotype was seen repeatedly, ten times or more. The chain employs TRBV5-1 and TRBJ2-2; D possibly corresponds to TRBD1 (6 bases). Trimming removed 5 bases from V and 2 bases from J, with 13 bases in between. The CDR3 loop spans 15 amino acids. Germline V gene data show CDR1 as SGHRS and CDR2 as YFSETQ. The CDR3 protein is CASRIGDTNTGELFF. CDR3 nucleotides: TGCGCCAGCAGGATTGGGGACACCAACACCGGGGAGCTGTTTTTT.

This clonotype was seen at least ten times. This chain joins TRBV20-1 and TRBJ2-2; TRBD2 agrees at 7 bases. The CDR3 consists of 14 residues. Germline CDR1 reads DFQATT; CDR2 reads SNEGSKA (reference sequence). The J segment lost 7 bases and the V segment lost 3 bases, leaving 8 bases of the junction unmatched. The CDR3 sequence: CSARGGGSDGELFF. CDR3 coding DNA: TGCAGTGCTAGGGGTGGCGGGAGTGACGGGGAGCTGTTTTTT.

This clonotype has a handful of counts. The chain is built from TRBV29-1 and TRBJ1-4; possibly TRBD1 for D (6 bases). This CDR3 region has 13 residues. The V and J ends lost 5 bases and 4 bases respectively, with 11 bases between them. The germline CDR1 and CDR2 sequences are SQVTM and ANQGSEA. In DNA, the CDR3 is TGCAGCGTTAAGGACAGCTTTAATGAAAAACTGTTTTTT. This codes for CSVKDSFNEKLFF.

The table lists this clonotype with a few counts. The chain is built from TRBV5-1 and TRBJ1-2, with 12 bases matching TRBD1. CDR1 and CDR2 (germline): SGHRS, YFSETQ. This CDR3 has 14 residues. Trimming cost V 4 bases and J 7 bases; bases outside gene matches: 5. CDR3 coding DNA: TGCGCCAGCAGCACCGGGACAGGGGGCGGTGGCTACACCTTC. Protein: CASSTGTGGGGYTF.

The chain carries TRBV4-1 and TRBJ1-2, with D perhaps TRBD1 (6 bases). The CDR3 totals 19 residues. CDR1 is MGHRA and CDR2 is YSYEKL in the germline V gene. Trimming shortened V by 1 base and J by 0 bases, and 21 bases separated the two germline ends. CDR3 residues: CASSQVRGQALRANYGYTF. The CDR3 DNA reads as TGCGCCAGCAGCCAAGTCCGGGGGCAGGCCCTAAGGGCTAACTATGGCTACACCTTC.

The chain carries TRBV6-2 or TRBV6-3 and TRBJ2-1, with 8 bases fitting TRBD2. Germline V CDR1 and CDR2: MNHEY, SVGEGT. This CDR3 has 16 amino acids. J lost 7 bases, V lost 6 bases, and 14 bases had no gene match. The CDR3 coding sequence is TGTGCCAGCAGCCCCCCCGCCTCGCGGGGGGTGAATGAGCAGTTCTTC. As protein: CASSPPASRGVNEQFF.

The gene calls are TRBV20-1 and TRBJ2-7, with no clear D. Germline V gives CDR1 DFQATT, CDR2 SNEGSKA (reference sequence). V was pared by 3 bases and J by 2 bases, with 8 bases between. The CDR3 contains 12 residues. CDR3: CSASDWTYEQYF. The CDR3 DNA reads TGCAGTGCTAGCGACTGGACCTACGAGCAGTACTTC.